The 29 T cell receptor beta chains reported below all come from one sample, sequenced in a study of Graves' ophthalmopathy and Graves' hyperthyroidism. RNA served as the template for amplifying TCR beta CDR3 regions. An opening RT-PCR round employed HTBI primers and preceded a second-round multiplex PCR. From the multiplex PCR reads, TCRdb called clonotypes with MiXCR, one entry per CDR3 protein. Of roughly 1.1 million distinct CDR3 sequences listed, around a third are singletons. Sequencing used peripheral blood or thyroid tissue (not recorded which). The receptors derive from an adult man with Graves' hyperthyroidism.

This clonotype showed up just a few times. A much larger clonotype is one base distant, so this may be a read error. This CDR3 is CAITTGTVNTGELFF. The CDR3 bases are TGTGCCATCACAACCGGGACAGTGAACACCGGGGAGCTGTTTTTT. The chain uses TRBV10-3 and TRBJ2-2; 7 bases fit TRBD1. The CDR3 is made up of 15 amino acids. V trimming: 7 bases; J trimming: 1 base; junction bases outside the gene matches: 6. Germline CDR1 reads ENHRY; CDR2 reads SYGVKD.

The rearrangement joins TRBV2 to TRBJ2-2; 8 bases are a match to TRBD2. With V trimmed by 3 bases and J by 7 bases, 10 bases remained unmatched. Germline V CDR1 and CDR2: SNHLY, FYNNEI. The CDR3 totals 16 residues. This CDR3 reads CASSEVAGGWRGELFF. As DNA, the CDR3 is TGTGCCAGCAGTGAGGTGGCGGGAGGATGGCGCGGGGAGCTGTTTTTT. The whole variable domain, remainder taken from reference TRBV2 and TRBJ2-2, is EPEVTQTPSHQVTQMGQEVILRCVPISNHLYFYWYRQILGQKVEFLVSFYNNEISEKSEIFDDQFSVERPDGSNFTLKIRSTKLEDSAMYFCASSEVAGGWRGELFFGEGSRLTVL.

CDR3 coding DNA: TGCGCCAGCAGCTTGGCAAGCCAGCCGAATTCACCCCTCCACTTT. Translating it yields CASSLASQPNSPLHF. The chain uses TRBV5-1 and TRBJ1-6; D uncertain. The CDR3 is made up of 15 amino acids. Germline CDR1 reads SGHRS; CDR2 reads YFSETQ. The V gene lost 0 bases and the J gene lost 7 bases, with 11 bases spanning the gap.

The chain employs TRBV5-1 and TRBJ2-1; 13 bases are shared with TRBD2. CDR3 size: 16 residues. V lost 3 bases to trimming and J lost 8 bases; unmatched junction nucleotides: 8. Germline CDR1 and CDR2: SGHRS and YFSETQ. As DNA, the CDR3 is TGCGCCAGCAGCTCCACTAGCGGGAGGGCCACGTATGAGCAGTTCTTC. It yields the protein CASSSTSGRATYEQFF.

This clonotype was counted only a few times. The CDR3 DNA reads as TGCGCCAGCAGCCAAGTGGACGGAGCCTACGAGCAGTACTTC. Protein product: CASSQVDGAYEQYF. The chain combines TRBV4-3 with TRBJ2-7; D remains unclear. Per germline, CDR1 LGHNA and CDR2 YSLEER. The CDR3 is made up of 14 amino acids. The ends were cut back, 1 base at V and 2 bases at J, with 9 bases in the middle.

This clonotype came up many times. V is TRBV15 and J is TRBJ2-2; D is unclear. The germline V gene encodes CDR1 LNHNV and CDR2 YYDKDF (reference sequence). The CDR3 is 16 residues long. V was pared by 0 bases and J by 2 bases, with 10 bases between. DNA for the CDR3: TGTGCCACCAGCAGAGATCCGGAAGGAAACACCGGGGAGCTGTTTTTT. This encodes CATSRDPEGNTGELFF.

This clonotype was observed many times. This chain uses TRBV2 with TRBJ2-7; 9 bases fit TRBD2. The junction had 8 bases not matched to a gene; V was cut back by 6 bases and J by 2 bases. CDR3 length equals 15 residues. From germline, CDR1 is SNHLY and CDR2 FYNNEI. CDR3 sequence reads: CASSLLAGGPYEQYF. CDR3 sequence (DNA): TGTGCCAGCAGCTTATTGGCGGGGGGGCCCTACGAGCAGTACTTC.

Many counts were recorded for this clonotype. This rearrangement joins TRBV4-2 to TRBJ1-1, with D unresolved. The CDR3 extends over 15 amino acids. V was cut by 0 bases and J by 3 bases, with 11 bases left in between. Germline V gene sequence: CDR1 LGHNA, CDR2 YNFKEQ. CDR3 DNA sequence: TGTGCCAGCAGCCAAGATGGTTTACCGGACACTGAAGCTTTCTTT. Its translation is CASSQDGLPDTEAFF.

The rearrangement joins TRBV2 to TRBJ1-6; D is unclear. The germline gives CDR1 SNHLY, CDR2 FYNNEI. CDR3 length: 12 residues. CDR3 DNA sequence: TGTTCCTCAAACGGCGGTAATTCACCCCTCCACTTT. This encodes CSSNGGNSPLHF. The entire variable domain, with the rest obtained from reference TRBV2 and TRBJ1-6, is as follows: EPEVTQTPSHQVTQMGQEVILRCVPISNHLYFYWYRQILGQKVEFLVSFYNNEISEKSEIFDDQFSVERPDGSNFTLKIRSTKLEDSAMYFCSSNGGNSPLHFGNGTRLTVT.

The sample holds a few counts of this clonotype. The V gene is TRBV5-6, the J gene TRBJ1-2; D is ambiguous. CDR1 is SGHDT, CDR2 YYEEEE, per germline. The CDR3 has 15 residues. Trimming took off 0 bases at V and 4 bases at J, with 13 bases between the two ends. The CDR3 DNA is TGTGCCAGCAGCTTGGGGGCCTCGGCGGGCTATGGCTACACCTTC. It encodes CASSLGASAGYGYTF.

This clonotype was seen ten or more times. The chain has TRBV19 and TRBJ1-5; 8 nucleotides match TRBD1. The germline CDR1 and CDR2 sequences are LNHDA and SQIVND (reference sequence). The CDR3 runs to 15 residues. For the CDR3, the DNA is TGTGTCGAGGGGACAGGTGAGAATTCTAATCAGCCCCAGCATTTT. It encodes CVEGTGENSNQPQHF. Based on the CDR3 plus reference TRBV19 and TRBJ1-5, the full variable domain is DGGITQSPKYLFRKEGQNVTLSCEQNLNHDAMYWYRQDPGQGLRLIYYSQIVNDFQKGDIAEGYSVSREKKESFPLTVTSAQKNPTAFYLCVEGTGENSNQPQHFGDGTRLSIL.

This clonotype was found many times. The chain links TRBV20-1 to TRBJ1-6; TRBD1 might be the D (6 bases). Germline V gene lookup returns CDR1 DFQATT and CDR2 SNEGSKA (reference sequence). The CDR3 has 14 residues. V lost 6 bases, J lost 7 bases, and 16 bases lay in between. CDR3 nucleotides: TGCAGTGCCCCTCCGGGACAACGAAATTCACCCCTCCACTTT. Its translation: CSAPPGQRNSPLHF.

This clonotype appeared many times. The chain combines TRBV20-1 with TRBJ2-7; D might be TRBD1 or TRBD2, each matching 5 bases. V was cut by 6 bases and J by 3 bases, with 15 bases left in between. This CDR3 region has 13 residues. CDR1 and CDR2 from the germline V gene are DFQATT and SNEGSKA (reference sequence). CDR3 protein: CSAHWDEDYEQYF. For the CDR3, the DNA is TGCAGTGCCCACTGGGACGAGGACTACGAGCAGTACTTC.

V usage is TRBV7-9 and J usage is TRBJ1-6; 10 bases align to TRBD1. This CDR3 has 17 amino acids. The trim removed 6 bases at V and 6 bases at J, leaving 11 bases unmatched. Germline loops: CDR1 SEHNR, CDR2 FQNEAQ (reference sequence). The CDR3 region has the DNA TGTGCCAGCAGACCTGGACAGGGGGGAGGGGTTAATTCACCCCTCCACTTT. This gives the protein CASRPGQGGGVNSPLHF.

The chain is built from TRBV3-2 and TRBJ2-5; the DNA was not used to check the table's D call, TRBD2. TRBV3-2 is a pseudogene locus. The CDR3 has 14 residues. The CDR3 region has the DNA TGTGCCAGCAGCCGGTCACTAGCTCAAGAGACCCAGTACTTC. It codes for CASSRSLAQETQYF.

This clonotype has only a few counts. The chain uses TRBV7-9 and TRBJ2-2, with 8 bases matching TRBD1. V was clipped by 5 bases and J by 4 bases; unmatched bases: 6. CDR3 length: 15 amino acids. From germline, CDR1 is SEHNR and CDR2 FQNEAQ (reference sequence). The CDR3 DNA is TGTGCCAGCAGCCCAGGGGGCTTTGGCACCGGGGAGCTGTTTTTT. It specifies CASSPGGFGTGELFF.

This clonotype showed up many times. V usage is TRBV12-3 or TRBV12-4 and J usage is TRBJ2-5, with D tentatively TRBD1 or TRBD2 (5 bases each). The V and J ends lost 4 bases and 3 bases respectively, with 15 bases between them. The length of the CDR3 is 15 residues. The CDR3 spells CASSSLRDGEETQYF. The CDR3 DNA is TGTGCCAGCAGTTCCCTCCGGGACGGCGAAGAGACCCAGTACTTC.

At least ten counts were recorded for this clonotype. The rearrangement uses TRBV29-1 and TRBJ1-3; possibly TRBD1 for D (6 bases). CDR1 is SQVTM, CDR2 ANQGSEA, per germline. With 5 bases removed from V and 0 bases from J, the gap between germline ends came to 20 bases. CDR3 length: 17 amino acids. The CDR3 spells CSVITYSGGASGNTIYF. The CDR3 DNA reads TGCAGCGTTATAACCTATAGTGGGGGCGCCTCTGGAAACACCATATATTTT.

J is TRBJ2-5 and V is TRBV15, with D unresolved. The CDR3 extends over 15 amino acids. The germline CDR1 and CDR2 sequences are LNHNV and YYDKDF (reference sequence). V was pared by 0 bases and J by 4 bases, with 12 bases between. The CDR3 protein is CATSREGLARETQYF. In DNA form, the CDR3 reads TGTGCCACCAGCAGAGAGGGATTAGCCCGAGAGACCCAGTACTTC.

This clonotype occurred a few times. The genes are TRBV6-1 and TRBJ1-5; maybe TRBD1 (5 bases). V lost 4 bases, J lost 3 bases, and 13 bases lay in between. The CDR3 extends over 15 amino acids. Germline V gene sequence: CDR1 MNHNS, CDR2 SASEGT. Here the CDR3 DNA reads TGTGCCAGCAGTGTATCGACAGCCCACAATCAGCCCCAGCATTTT. It codes for CASSVSTAHNQPQHF.

The V and J genes are TRBV10-2 and TRBJ2-7; TRBD2 matches at 8 bases. The CDR3 is 16 amino acids. V lost 4 bases and J lost 2; bases outside the gene matches: 10. Per germline, CDR1 WSHSY and CDR2 SAAADI. CDR3 in amino acids: CASSAPSSGRAYEQYF. The CDR3 DNA reads TGCGCCAGCAGTGCCCCCTCGTCCGGGAGGGCCTACGAGCAGTACTTC.

At least ten counts were recorded for this clonotype. J is TRBJ1-1 and V is TRBV10-3; maybe TRBD1 (6 bases). This CDR3 has 14 residues. Germline CDR1 and CDR2: ENHRY and SYGVKD. The V gene lost 6 bases and the J gene lost 6 bases, with 17 bases spanning the gap. CDR3 bases: TGTGCCATCAGGGAGAGGACAGATTTCGCTGAAGCTTTCTTT. This translates into CAIRERTDFAEAFF.

This clonotype was recorded a few times. The chain links TRBV10-3 to TRBJ2-7; 7 bases map to TRBD2. This CDR3 has 10 amino acids. The germline CDR1 and CDR2 sequences are ENHRY and SYGVKD. The J segment lost 7 bases and the V segment lost 10 bases, leaving 4 bases of the junction unmatched. The CDR3 is CASREGEQYF. The DNA of the CDR3 is TGTGCCAGCAGGGAGGGGGAGCAGTACTTC.

This clonotype has just a few counts. The gene calls are TRBV5-8 and TRBJ2-7; possibly TRBD2 for D (5 bases). The CDR3 sequence is 13 residues long. Trimming removed 0 bases from V and 7 bases from J, with 11 bases in between. CDR1 is SGHTS and CDR2 is YDEGEE in the germline V gene. The DNA for the CDR3 is TGTGCCAGCAGCTTGGGGACTCCCGGGGAGCAGTACTTC. It is translated as CASSLGTPGEQYF.

This clonotype was detected many times. The chain couples TRBV5-1 to TRBJ2-7, with D uncertain. Looked up from germline, CDR1 is SGHRS and CDR2 is YFSETQ. The length of the CDR3 is 14 residues. Trimming took off 8 bases at V and 3 bases at J, with 18 bases between the two ends. The CDR3 coding sequence is TGCGCCAGTCCGCGACGCTGGGAAAACTACGAGCAGTACTTC. Translated: CASPRRWENYEQYF.

CDR3 bases: TGTGCCAGCAGCTTCAGTGCCGGTCTATGGGATGAAAAACTGTTTTTT. Residues: CASSFSAGLWDEKLFF. The chain is built from TRBV7-8 and TRBJ1-4; D ambiguous. CDR3 length: 16 residues. Germline CDR1 SGHVS, CDR2 FQNEAQ. Trimming removed 3 bases from V and 6 bases from J, with 17 bases in between.

This clonotype was seen many times. The J gene is TRBJ2-7, the V gene TRBV20-1; D remains ambiguous. V lost 3 bases to trimming and J lost 7 bases, with 7 bases between them. In germline, CDR1 is DFQATT, CDR2 SNEGSKA (reference sequence). CDR3 length equals 10 residues. The CDR3 DNA sequence: TGCAGTGCTAGGGTAGGAGAGCAGTACTTC. It encodes CSARVGEQYF.

This clonotype was picked up many times. The junction departs from germline at one end; a sequencing error may be responsible. The chain uses TRBV6-6 and TRBJ1-2, with 7 nucleotides matching TRBD1. Germline values: CDR1 MNHNY, CDR2 SVGAGI (reference sequence). The CDR3 length is 12 residues. The CDR3 DNA is TGTGCCGGCAGGGGGTTCGACTATGGCTACACCTTC. This translates into CAGRGFDYGYTF.

At least ten counts were recorded for this clonotype. V gene TRBV5-4 combines with J gene TRBJ2-7; 8 nucleotides line up with TRBD1. With V trimmed by 2 bases and J by 6 bases, 1 base remained unmatched. The CDR3 length is 12 residues. Looked up from germline, CDR1 is SGHNT and CDR2 is YYREEE (reference sequence). The CDR3 DNA sequence: TGTGCCAGCAGCTTTGGACAGGGCGAGCAGTACTTC. This translates into CASSFGQGEQYF.